This T cell receptor (beta chain) was sequenced for a study of blood T cell repertoires in COVID-19. Across the study: Sites in the United States, Italy and Spain provided acute and convalescent COVID-19 samples. Sample material is recorded as cDNA or gDNA derived from T cells, B-cell-depleted T cells, or PBMCs.

As originally analysed: Nucleated cell number was recorded as an estimate derived from reference gene primer amplification. This table comes from immunoSEQ multiplex PCR, and its TCRdb copy is limited to in-frame clones, with some not included. V, J and clone size derive from that table, while D and trimming were established from the DNA sequence. The repertoire holds just under 90,000 clones, with around 72% as singletons. V lost 0 bases, J lost 5 bases, and 14 bases lay in between. CDR1 and CDR2 (germline): SGHRS, YFSETQ. The CDR3 contains 15 residues. The TCR originated in a woman of 80 years or more with acute or convalescent COVID-19. Sequenced sample: peripheral blood. The gene calls are TRBV5-1 and TRBJ2-5, with D possibly TRBD2 on 5 matching bases. The CDR3 protein is CASSLAGVESETQYF. The CDR3 DNA sequence: TGCGCCAGCAGCTTGGCCGGGGTCGAGAGCGAGACCCAGTACTTC.